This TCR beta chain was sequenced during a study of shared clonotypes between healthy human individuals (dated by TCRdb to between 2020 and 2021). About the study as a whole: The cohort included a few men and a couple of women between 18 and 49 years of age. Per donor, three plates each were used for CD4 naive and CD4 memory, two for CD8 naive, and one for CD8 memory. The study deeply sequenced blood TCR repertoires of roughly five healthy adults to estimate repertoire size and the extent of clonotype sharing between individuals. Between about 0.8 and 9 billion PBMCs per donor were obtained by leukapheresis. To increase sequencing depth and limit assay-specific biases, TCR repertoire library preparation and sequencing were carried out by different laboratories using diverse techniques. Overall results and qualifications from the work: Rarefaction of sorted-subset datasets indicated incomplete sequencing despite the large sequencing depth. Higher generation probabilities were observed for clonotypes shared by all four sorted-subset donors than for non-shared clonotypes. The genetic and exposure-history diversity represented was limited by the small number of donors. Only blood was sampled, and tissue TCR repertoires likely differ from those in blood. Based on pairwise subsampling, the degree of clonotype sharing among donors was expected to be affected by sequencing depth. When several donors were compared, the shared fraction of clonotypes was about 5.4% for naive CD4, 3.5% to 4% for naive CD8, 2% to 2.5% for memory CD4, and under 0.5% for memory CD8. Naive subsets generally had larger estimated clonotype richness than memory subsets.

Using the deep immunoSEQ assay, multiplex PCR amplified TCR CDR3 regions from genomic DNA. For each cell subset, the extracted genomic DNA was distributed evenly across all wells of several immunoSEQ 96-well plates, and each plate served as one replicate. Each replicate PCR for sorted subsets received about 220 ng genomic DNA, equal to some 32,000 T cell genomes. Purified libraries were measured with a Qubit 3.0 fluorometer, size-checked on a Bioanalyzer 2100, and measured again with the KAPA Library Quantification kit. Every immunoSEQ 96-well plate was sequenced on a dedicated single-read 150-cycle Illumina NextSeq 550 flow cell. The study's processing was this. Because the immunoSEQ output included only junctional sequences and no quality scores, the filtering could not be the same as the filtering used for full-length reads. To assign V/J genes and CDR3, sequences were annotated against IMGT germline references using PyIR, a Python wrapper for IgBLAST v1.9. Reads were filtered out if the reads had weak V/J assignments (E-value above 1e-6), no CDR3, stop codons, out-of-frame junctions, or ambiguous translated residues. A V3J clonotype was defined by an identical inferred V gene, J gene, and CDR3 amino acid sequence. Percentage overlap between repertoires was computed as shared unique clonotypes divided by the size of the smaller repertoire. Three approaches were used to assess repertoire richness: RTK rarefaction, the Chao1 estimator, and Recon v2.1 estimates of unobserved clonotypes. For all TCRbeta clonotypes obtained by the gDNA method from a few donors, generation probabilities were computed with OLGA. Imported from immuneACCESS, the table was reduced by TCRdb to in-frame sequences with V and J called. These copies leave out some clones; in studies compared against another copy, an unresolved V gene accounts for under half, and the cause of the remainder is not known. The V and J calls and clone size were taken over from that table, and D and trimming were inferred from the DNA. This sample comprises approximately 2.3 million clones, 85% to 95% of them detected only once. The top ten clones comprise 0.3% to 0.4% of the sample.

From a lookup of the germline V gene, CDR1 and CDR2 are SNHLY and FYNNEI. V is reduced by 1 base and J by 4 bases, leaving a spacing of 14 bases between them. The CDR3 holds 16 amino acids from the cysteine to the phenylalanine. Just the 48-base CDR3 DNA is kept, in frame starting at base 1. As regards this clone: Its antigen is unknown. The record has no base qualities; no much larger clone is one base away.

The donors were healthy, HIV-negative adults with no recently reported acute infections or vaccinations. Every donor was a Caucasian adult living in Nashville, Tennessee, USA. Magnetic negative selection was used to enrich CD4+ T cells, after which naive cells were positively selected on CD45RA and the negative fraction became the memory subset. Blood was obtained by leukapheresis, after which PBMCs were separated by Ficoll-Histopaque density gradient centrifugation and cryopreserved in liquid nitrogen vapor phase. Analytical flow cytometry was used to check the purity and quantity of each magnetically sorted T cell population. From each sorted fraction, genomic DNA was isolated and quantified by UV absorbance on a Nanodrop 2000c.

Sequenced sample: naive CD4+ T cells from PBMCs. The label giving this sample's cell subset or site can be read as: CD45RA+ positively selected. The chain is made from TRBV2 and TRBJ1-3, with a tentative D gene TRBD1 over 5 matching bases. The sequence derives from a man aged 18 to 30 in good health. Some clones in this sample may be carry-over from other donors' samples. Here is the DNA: TGTGCCAGCAGTGAAGAGGGCGGTGGGACCGGAAACACCATATATTTT. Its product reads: CASSEEGGGTGNTIYF.